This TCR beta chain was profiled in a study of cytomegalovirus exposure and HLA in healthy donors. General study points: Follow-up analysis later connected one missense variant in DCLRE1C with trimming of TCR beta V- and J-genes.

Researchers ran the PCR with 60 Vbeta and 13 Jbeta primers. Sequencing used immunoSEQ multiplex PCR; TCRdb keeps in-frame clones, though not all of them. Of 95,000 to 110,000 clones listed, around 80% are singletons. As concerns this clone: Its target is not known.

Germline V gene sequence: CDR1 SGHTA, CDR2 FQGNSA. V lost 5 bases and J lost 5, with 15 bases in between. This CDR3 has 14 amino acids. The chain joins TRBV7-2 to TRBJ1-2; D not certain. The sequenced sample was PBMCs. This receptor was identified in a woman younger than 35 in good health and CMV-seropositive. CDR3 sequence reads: CASSIGLQWYGYTF. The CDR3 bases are TGTGCCAGCAGCATCGGACTCCAGTGGTATGGCTACACCTTC.